The entry below describes one TCR beta chain. Germline assignment: CDR1 GTSNPN and CDR2 SVGIG (reference sequence). This CDR3 is 15 amino acids long. V lost 2 bases and J lost 2, with 15 bases in between. This entry belongs to a study of blood T cell repertoires in COVID-19. As for the study in general: Acute and convalescent COVID-19 specimens originated in the United States, Italy and Spain. From T cells, B-cell-depleted T cells, or PBMCs came the material, which was cDNA or gDNA.

Authors' methods: Researchers report that nucleated cell counts were estimated from reference gene primer amplification. The assay was immunoSEQ multiplex PCR, and TCRdb's table has in-frame clones only and misses some. Clonal size and the V and J genes are those of that table, whereas D and trimming came from the DNA. This sample has about 120,000 clones; less than 75% occur once, and the top ten carry around 0.9%. Sequenced sample: peripheral blood. This TCR was sampled from a human donor with acute or convalescent COVID-19. The donor label of this sample is uncertain. This chain uses TRBV30 with TRBJ2-5; TRBD1 might be the D (6 bases). For the CDR3, the DNA is TGTGCCTGGAGTAGGGGGTCGTTCGGACAAGAGACCCAGTACTTC. As protein: CAWSRGSFGQETQYF.